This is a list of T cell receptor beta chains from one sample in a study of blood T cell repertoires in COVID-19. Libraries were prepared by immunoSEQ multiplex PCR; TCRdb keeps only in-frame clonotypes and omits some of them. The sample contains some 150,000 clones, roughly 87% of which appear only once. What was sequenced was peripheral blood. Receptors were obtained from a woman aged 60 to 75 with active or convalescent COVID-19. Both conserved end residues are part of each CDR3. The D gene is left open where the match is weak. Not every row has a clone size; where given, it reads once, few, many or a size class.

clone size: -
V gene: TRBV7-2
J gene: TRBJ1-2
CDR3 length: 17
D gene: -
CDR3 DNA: TGTGCCAGCAGCTTAGCCCCTACAACAGGGATTCCTTATGGCTACACCTTC
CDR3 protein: CASSLAPTTGIPYGYTF

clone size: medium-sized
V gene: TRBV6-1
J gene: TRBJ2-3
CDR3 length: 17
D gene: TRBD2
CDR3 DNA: TGTGCCAGCAGTGAAGCGCTTGGCGGGGGAGGCACAGATACGCAGTATTTT
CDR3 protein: CASSEALGGGGTDTQYF

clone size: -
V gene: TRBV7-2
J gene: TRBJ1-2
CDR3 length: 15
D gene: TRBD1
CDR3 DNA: TGTGCCAGCAGCTTAGTGGAGACAGGGTTTTATGGCTACACCTTC
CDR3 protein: CASSLVETGFYGYTF

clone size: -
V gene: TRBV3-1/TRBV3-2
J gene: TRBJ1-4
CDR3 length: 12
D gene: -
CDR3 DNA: TGTGCCAGCAGCCATGCGGATGAAAAACTGTTTTTT
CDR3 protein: CASSHADEKLFF

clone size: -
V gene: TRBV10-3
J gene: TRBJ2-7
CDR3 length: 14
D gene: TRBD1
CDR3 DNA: TGTGCCATCAGAGGACAGGGGTCGACCTACGAGCAGTACTTC
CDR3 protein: CAIRGQGSTYEQYF

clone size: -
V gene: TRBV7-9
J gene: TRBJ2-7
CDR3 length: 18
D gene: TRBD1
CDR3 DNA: TGTGCCAGCAGCTTCACCCGGGCCAGGACAGGGGATTTCTACGAGCAGTACTTC
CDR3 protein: CASSFTRARTGDFYEQYF

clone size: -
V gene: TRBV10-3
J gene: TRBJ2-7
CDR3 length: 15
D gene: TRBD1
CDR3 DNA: TGTGCCATCAGTGAGTCAGGGACAGGGGAGGGCGAGCAGTACTTC
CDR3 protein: CAISESGTGEGEQYF

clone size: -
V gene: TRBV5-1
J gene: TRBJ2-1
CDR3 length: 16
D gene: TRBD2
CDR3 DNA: TGCGCCAGCAGCCACGGACTAGCGGGGGGGAGATATGAGCAGTTCTTC
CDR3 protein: CASSHGLAGGRYEQFF

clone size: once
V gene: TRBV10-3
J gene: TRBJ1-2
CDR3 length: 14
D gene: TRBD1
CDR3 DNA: TGTGCCATCAGTGGGGGGACAGAGTTCCATGGCTACACCTTC
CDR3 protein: CAISGGTEFHGYTF

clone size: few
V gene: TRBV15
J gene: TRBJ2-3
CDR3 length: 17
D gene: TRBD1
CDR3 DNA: TGTGCCACCAGAAACGCCTTCGTCGGGACAGGGGAAAATACGCAGTATTTT
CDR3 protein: CATRNAFVGTGENTQYF

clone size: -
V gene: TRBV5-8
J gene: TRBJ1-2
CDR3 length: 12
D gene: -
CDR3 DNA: TGTGCCAGCAGCTTTCAGATAGGGGACTACACCTTC
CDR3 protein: CASSFQIGDYTF

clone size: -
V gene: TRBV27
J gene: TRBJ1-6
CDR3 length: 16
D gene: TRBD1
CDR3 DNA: TGTGCCAGCGGACAGGGGGTGGGTCGTGGAAATTCACCCCTCCACTTT
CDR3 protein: CASGQGVGRGNSPLHF

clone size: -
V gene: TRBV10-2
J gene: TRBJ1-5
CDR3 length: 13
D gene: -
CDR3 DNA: TGCGCCAGCAGGTCGGGGGGCTATCAGCCCCAGCATTTT
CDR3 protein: CASRSGGYQPQHF

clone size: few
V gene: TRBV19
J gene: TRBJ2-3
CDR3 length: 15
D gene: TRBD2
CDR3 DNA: TGTGCCAGTAGTCCGCGACTAGCGGGGGCTGATACGCAGTATTTT
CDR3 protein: CASSPRLAGADTQYF

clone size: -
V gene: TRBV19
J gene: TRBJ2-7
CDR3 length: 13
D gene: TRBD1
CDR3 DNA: TGTGCCAGTAGTATGGGACAGAACTACGAGCAGTACTTC
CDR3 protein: CASSMGQNYEQYF

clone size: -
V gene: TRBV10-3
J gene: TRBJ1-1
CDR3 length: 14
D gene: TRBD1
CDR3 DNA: TGTGCCATCAGGTCGACAGGGGATAACACTGAAGCTTTCTTT
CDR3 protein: CAIRSTGDNTEAFF

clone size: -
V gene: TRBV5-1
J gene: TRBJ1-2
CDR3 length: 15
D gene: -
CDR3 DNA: TGCGCCAGCAGCTTGGCCCTCGGGGCAGGGGACGGCTACACCTTC
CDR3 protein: CASSLALGAGDGYTF

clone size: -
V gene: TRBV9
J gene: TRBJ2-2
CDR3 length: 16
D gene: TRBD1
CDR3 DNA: TGTGCCAGCAGCGTAGCCCTGGGACAGGGAGCCGGGGAGCTGTTTTTT
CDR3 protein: CASSVALGQGAGELFF

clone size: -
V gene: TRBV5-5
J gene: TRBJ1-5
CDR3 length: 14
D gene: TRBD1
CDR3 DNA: TGTGCCAGCAGCTTGCGACAGGGGGGGGATTCCCAGCATTTT
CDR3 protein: CASSLRQGGDSQHF

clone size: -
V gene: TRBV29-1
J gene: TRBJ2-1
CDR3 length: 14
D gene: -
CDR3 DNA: TGCAGCGTTGTGGCTAGCCCGCCGACCAATGAGCAGTTCTTC
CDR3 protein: CSVVASPPTNEQFF

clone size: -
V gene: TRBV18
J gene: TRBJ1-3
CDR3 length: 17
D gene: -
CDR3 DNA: TGTGCCAGCTCACCAGAACATCCTCCGATTTCTGGAAACACCATATATTTT
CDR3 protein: CASSPEHPPISGNTIYF

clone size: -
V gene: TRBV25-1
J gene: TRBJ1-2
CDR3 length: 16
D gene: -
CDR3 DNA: TGTGCCAGCAGTGAATCCGGGGGGGCGTCCGACAGGGGCTACACCTTC
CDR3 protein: CASSESGGASDRGYTF

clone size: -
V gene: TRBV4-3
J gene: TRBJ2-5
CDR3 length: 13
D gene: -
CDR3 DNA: TGCGCCAGCAGCCAAGGGGTGCTAGCGTTACAGTACTTC
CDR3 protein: CASSQGVLALQYF

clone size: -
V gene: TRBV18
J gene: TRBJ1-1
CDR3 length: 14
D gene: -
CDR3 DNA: TGTGCCAGCTCACCGGGGGAGGGGAACACTGAAGCTTTCTTT
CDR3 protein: CASSPGEGNTEAFF

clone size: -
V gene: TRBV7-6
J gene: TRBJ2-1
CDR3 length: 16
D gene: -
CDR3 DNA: TGTGCCAGCAGCTCCGAGGCCCCGGAATCATACAATGAGCAGTTCTTC
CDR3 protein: CASSSEAPESYNEQFF

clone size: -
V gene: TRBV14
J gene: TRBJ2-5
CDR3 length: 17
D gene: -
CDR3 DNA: TGTGCCAGCAGCCCGATTCTCAGGGGCTTCGACCAAGAGACCCAGTACTTC
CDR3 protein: CASSPILRGFDQETQYF

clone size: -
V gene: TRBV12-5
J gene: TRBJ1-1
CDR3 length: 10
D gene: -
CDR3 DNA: TGTGCTAGTGGCTCTTCTGAAGCTTTCTTT
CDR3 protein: CASGSSEAFF

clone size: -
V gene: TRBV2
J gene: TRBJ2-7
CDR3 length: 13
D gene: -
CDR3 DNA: TGTGCCAGCAGTATCGGGGAGAGGGGGGAGCAGTACTTC
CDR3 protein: CASSIGERGEQYF

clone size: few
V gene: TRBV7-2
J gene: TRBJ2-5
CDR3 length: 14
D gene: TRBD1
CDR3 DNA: TGTGCCACCTCACGTCAAGGGGGCACGGAGACCCAGTACTTC
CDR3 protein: CATSRQGGTETQYF

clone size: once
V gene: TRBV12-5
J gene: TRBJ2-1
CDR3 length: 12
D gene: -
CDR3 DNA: TGTGCTAGTGGTTTGCTATTCCATGAGCAGTTCTTC
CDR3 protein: CASGLLFHEQFF

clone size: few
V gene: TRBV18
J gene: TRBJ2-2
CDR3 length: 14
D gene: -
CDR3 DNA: TGTGCCAGCTCACCGGGACTGAACACCGGGGAGCTGTTTTTT
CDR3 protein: CASSPGLNTGELFF

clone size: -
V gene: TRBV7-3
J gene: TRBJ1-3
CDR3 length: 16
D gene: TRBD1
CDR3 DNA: TGTGCCAGCGGGGTCCGGGACAGGGGGCCCGGAAACACCATATATTTT
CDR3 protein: CASGVRDRGPGNTIYF

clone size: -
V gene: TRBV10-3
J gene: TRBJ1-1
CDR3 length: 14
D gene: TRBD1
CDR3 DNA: TGTGCCGCTATTGCGGGACAGGGAGACACTGAAGCTTTCTTT
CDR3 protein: CAAIAGQGDTEAFF

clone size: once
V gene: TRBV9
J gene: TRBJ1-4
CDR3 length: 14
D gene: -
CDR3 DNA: TGTGCCAGCAGCGTAGCGGTTACTAATGAAAAACTGTTTTTT
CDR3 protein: CASSVAVTNEKLFF

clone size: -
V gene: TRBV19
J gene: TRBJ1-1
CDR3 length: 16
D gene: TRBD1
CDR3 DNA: TGTGCCAGTAGTTTGGGACAGGGGGGTATGAACACTGAAGCTTTCTTT
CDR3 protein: CASSLGQGGMNTEAFF

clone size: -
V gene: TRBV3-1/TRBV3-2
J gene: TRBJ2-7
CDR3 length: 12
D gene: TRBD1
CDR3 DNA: TGTGCCAGCAGCCCACAGGGGGCTGAGCAGTACTTC
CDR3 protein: CASSPQGAEQYF

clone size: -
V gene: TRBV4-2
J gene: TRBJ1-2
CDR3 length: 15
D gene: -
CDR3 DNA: TGTGCCAGCAGCCAAGTAGAAGGACAGACCTATGGCTACACCTTC
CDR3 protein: CASSQVEGQTYGYTF

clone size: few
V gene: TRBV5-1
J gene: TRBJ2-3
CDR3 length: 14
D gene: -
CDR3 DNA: TGCGCCAGCAGCTTGGAAGCGACCTTCGATACGCAGTATTTT
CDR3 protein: CASSLEATFDTQYF

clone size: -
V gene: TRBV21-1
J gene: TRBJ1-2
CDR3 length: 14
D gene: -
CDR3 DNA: -
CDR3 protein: CASSKVGQGNGYTF

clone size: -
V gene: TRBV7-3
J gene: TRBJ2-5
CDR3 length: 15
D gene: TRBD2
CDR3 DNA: TGTGCCAGCAGCTTAATCGGGGGGACGCAAGAGACCCAGTACTTC
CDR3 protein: CASSLIGGTQETQYF

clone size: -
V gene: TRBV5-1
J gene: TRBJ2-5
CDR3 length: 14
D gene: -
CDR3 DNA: TGCGCCAGCAGCTTGCAAGCGGCCCAAGAGACCCAGTACTTC
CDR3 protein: CASSLQAAQETQYF

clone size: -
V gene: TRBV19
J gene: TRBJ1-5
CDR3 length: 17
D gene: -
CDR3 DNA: TGTGCCAGTAGTATAGGGAGGGGAGGAAGGAGCAATCAGCCCCAGCATTTT
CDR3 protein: CASSIGRGGRSNQPQHF

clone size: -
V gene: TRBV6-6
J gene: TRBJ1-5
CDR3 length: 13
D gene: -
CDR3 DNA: TGTGCCAGCAGTTCCGGGAAAAATCAGCCCCAGCATTTT
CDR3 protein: CASSSGKNQPQHF

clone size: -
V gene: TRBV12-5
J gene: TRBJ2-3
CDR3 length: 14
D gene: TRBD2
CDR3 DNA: TGTGCTAGTGCCCCTGGGGGGGTTACAGATACGCAGTATTTT
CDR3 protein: CASAPGGVTDTQYF

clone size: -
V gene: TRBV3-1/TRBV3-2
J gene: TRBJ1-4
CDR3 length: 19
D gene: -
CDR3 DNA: TGTGCCAGCAGCCAAGATCCGCACAGGGTGAGGTCAACTAATGAAAAACTGTTTTTT
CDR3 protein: CASSQDPHRVRSTNEKLFF

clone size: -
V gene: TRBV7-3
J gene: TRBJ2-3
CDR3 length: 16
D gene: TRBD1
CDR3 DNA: TGTGCCAGCAGCTCGGGGAACACAGGGGGCACAGATACGCAGTATTTT
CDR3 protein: CASSSGNTGGTDTQYF

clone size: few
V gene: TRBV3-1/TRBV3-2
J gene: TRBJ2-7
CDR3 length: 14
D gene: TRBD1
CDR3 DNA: TGTGCCAGCAGCGAGGGACAGCAATTCTACGAGCAGTACTTC
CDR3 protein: CASSEGQQFYEQYF

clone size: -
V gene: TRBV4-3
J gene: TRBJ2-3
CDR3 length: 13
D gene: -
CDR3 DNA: TGCGCCAGCAGCATATCTAGCACAGATACGCAGTATTTT
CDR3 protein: CASSISSTDTQYF

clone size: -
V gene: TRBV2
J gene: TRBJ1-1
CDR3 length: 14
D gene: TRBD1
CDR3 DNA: TGTGCCAGCAGTTGGGACAGCTCGAACACTGAAGCTTTCTTT
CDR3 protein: CASSWDSSNTEAFF